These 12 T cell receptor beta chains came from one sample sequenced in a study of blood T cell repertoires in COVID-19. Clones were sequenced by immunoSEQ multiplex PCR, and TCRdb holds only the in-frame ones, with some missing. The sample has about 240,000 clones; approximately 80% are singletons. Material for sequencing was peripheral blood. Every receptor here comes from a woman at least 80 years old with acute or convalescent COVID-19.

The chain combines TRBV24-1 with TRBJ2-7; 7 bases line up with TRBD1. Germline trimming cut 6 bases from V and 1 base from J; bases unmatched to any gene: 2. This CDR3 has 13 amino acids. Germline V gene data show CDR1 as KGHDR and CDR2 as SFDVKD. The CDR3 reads CATSHRGSYEQYF. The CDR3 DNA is TGTGCCACCAGTCACAGGGGATCCTACGAGCAGTACTTC.

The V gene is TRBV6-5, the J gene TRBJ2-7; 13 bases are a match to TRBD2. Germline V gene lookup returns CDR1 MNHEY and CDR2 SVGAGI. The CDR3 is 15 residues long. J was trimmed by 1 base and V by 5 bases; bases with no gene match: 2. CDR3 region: CASSRLAGGSYEQYF. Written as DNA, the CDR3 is TGTGCCAGCAGTCGACTAGCGGGGGGTTCCTACGAGCAGTACTTC.

CDR3 protein: CASSAGTDGNTIYF. In nucleotides, the CDR3 is TGTGCCAGCTCAGCCGGGACAGATGGAAACACCATATATTTT. This chain joins TRBV18 and TRBJ1-3, with 7 bases fitting TRBD1. CDR3 length equals 14 residues. J was trimmed by 3 bases and V by 5 bases; bases with no gene match: 4. Germline loops: CDR1 KGHSH, CDR2 LQKENI.

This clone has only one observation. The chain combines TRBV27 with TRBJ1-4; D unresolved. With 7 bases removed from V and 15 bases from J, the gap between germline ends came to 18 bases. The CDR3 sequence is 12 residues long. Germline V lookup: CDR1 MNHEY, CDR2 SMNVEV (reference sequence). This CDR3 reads CASTRPRGIMFF. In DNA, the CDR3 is TGTGCCAGCACCCGACCCCGGGGAATAATGTTTTTT.

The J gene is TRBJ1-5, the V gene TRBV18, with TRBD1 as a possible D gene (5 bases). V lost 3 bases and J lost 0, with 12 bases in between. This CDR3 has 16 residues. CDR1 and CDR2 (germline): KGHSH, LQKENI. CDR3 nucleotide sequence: TGTGCCAGCTCACCCAACGGACAATATAGCAATCAGCCCCAGCATTTT. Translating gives CASSPNGQYSNQPQHF.

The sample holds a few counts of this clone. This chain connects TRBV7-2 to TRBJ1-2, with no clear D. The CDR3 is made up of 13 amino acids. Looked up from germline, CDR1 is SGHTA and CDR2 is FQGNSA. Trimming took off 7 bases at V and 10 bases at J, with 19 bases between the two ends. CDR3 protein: CASTPRSVYHYTF. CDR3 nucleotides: TGTGCCAGCACCCCGAGGAGTGTGTACCACTACACCTTC.

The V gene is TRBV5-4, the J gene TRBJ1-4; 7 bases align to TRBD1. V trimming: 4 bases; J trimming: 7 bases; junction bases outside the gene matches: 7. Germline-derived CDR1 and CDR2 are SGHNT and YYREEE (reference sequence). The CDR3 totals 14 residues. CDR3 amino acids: CASSLRQGGEKLFF. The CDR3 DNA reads TGTGCCAGCAGCCTCCGACAGGGTGGTGAAAAACTGTTTTTT.

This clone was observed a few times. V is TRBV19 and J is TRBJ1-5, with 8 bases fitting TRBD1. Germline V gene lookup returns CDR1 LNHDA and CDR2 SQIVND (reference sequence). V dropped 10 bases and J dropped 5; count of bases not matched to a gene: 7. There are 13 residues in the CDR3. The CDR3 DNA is TGTGCCACTAAAGGACAGGGTGATCAGCCCCAGCATTTT. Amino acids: CATKGQGDQPQHF.

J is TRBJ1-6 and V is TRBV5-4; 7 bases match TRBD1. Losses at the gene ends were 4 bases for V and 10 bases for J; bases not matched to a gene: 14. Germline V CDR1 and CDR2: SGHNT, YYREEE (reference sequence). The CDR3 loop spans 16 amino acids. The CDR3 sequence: CASSPGGGLGGSPLHF. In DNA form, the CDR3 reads TGTGCCAGCAGCCCCGGAGGGGGGCTAGGGGGCTCACCCCTCCACTTT.

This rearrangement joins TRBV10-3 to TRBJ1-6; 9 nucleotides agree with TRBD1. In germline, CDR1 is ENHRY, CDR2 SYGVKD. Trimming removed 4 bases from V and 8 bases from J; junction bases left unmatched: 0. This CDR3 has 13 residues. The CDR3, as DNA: TGTGCCATCAGTGGACAGGGGGATTCACCCCTCCACTTT. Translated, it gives CAISGQGDSPLHF.

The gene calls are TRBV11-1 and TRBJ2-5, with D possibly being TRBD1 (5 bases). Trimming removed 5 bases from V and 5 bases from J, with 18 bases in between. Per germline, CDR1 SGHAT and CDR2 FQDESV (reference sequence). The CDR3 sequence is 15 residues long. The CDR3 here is CASSNRQLGVETQYF. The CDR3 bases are TGTGCCAGCAGCAATCGACAGCTTGGTGTGGAGACCCAGTACTTC.

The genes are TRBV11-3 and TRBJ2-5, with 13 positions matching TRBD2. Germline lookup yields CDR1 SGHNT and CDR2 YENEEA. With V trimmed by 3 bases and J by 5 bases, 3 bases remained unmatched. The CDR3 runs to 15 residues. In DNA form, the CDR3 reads TGTGCCAGCAGCTTGACTAGCGGGGGGAAGGAGACCCAGTACTTC. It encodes CASSLTSGGKETQYF. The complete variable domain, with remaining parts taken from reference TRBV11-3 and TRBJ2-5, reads EAGVVQSPRYKIIEKKQPVAFWCNPISGHNTLYWYLQNLGQGPELLIRYENEEAVDDSQLPKDRFSAERLKGVDSTLKIQPAELGDSAVYLCASSLTSGGKETQYFGPGTRLLVL.